This T cell receptor (beta chain) was found in a study of blood T cells in healthy people across ages. Overall study results and limits: PBMCs went unsorted, and a conclusive naive versus antigen-experienced comparison was therefore prevented.

Using a J-beta primer mix together with a sample-barcoded 5' primer, a second PCR was run for roughly 7 to 11 cycles. TCRdb fed the 5' RACE reads into MiXCR, producing one record per CDR3 protein. Here the sample spans fewer than 950,000 distinct CDR3 sequences, around 36% being singletons. Only a few counts were recorded for this clonotype. What it binds is not known. Sequenced input: blood. This clonotype was sampled from a man aged 18 to 29 in good health.

CDR3 region: CASRSGGADNEQFF. The CDR3 nucleotides read TGTGCCAGCAGGAGCGGGGGGGCCGACAATGAGCAGTTCTTC. This rearrangement joins TRBV25-1 to TRBJ2-1; 10 positions match TRBD2. Unmatched junction bases numbered 4, after V lost 6 bases and J lost 5 bases. The CDR3 runs 14 residues. The V gene's germline CDR1 is MGHDK and CDR2 SYGVNS.